The entry that follows covers one TCR beta chain sequence. The CDR3 runs 16 residues. Germline CDR1 is SGDLS and CDR2 is YYNGEE. V lost 2 bases and J lost 0, with 14 bases in between. This entry belongs to a study of CD4 and CD8 cells across lung adenocarcinoma regions. Each CDR3 protein is one row after TCRdb ran MiXCR on the PCR reads. The sample has about 7,300 distinct CDR3 sequences, about 50% seen once; the top ten hold around 95%. Donors had localized lung adenocarcinoma, a non-small cell lung cancer. This sequence was found in a male donor with lung adenocarcinoma. The CD4 and CD8 labels of this study may be unreliable. Sequenced material: CD8+ T cells from the center of a lung tumor. V gene TRBV9 combines with J gene TRBJ2-5, with D tentatively TRBD2 (8 bases). CDR3 in amino acids: CASSVGGGQYQETQYF. CDR3 coding DNA: TGTGCCAGCAGCGTCGGGGGGGGACAGTACCAAGAGACCCAGTACTTC.